The source of this TCR beta chain is a study of regulatory T cells in long-lasting Graves disease. Study in general: Prior antithyroid drug treatment in newly diagnosed Graves' patients lasted under 3 months.

Assembly of TCR beta libraries relied on iRepertoire HTBI primers together with Arm-PCR of CDR3 regions. TCRdb reprocessed the multiplex PCR reads with MiXCR, giving one entry per CDR3 protein. The data contain a few hundred thousand distinct CDR3 sequences, about a sixth of them singletons. Germline-derived CDR1 and CDR2 are GTSNPN and SVGIG (reference sequence). Between the trimmed V and J ends, which lost 0 bases and 2 bases, there was a span of 5 bases. The CDR3 is 13 amino acids. This clonotype was seen a handful of times. Time point specified: newly diagnosed GD, antithyroid drugs for less than 3 months. PBMC RNA served as the TCR library source. A further study also used this sample, focusing on T cells in Graves' hyperthyroidism and ophthalmopathy. From that second work: Ophthalmopathy, which appeared later, was predicted by the model a median roughly 6.4 months before onset.

This sample comprised peripheral blood mononuclear cells (PBMCs), obtained at new diagnosis, from a patient treated with antithyroid drugs. V is TRBV30 and J is TRBJ1-3; D not certain. The clonotype was recovered from a man between 40 and 49 years old with Graves disease. In DNA form, the CDR3 reads TGTGCCTGGAGTGTATATGCTGGAAACACCATATATTTT. This codes for CAWSVYAGNTIYF.